One sample yielded the 17 T cell receptor beta chains listed below, sequenced in a study of T-cell reconstitution after alpha-beta-depleted transplantation in children. During its preparation, the TCRbeta library received unique molecular identifiers. MiXCR was run by TCRdb on the PCR reads, yielding one entry per CDR3 protein. There are around 400,000 distinct CDR3 sequences in the sample; roughly 22% occur only once, and approximately 3.9% lies in the top ten. Specimen: PBMCs from the stem cell graft donor, collected from the stem cell graft. The receptors stem from a human donor who donated a stem cell graft to a child with acute myeloid leukemia.

This clonotype has only a few counts. The chain links TRBV9 to TRBJ1-2; possible D gene TRBD1, 5 bases. This CDR3 contains 15 residues. CDR1 SGDLS and CDR2 YYNGEE come from the germline V gene. Trimming removed 2 bases at V and 3 bases at J, with 14 bases between. CDR3 loop: CASSVLGRGDYGYTF. CDR3 DNA sequence: TGTGCCAGCAGCGTTCTGGGACGGGGGGACTATGGCTACACCTTC.

The chain uses TRBV13 and TRBJ2-1, with 10 bases identical to TRBD1. V dropped 5 bases and J dropped 6; count of bases not matched to a gene: 7. This CDR3 is 15 amino acids long. Germline CDR1 reads PRHDT; CDR2 reads FYEKMQ (reference sequence). CDR3 amino acids: CASSDRDRGGNEQFF. Written as DNA, the CDR3 is TGTGCCAGCAGCGACCGGGACAGGGGTGGCAATGAGCAGTTCTTC.

The V gene is TRBV5-1, the J gene TRBJ2-7; TRBD2 matches at 8 bases. CDR1 and CDR2 (germline): SGHRS, YFSETQ. With 4 bases clipped from V and 6 bases from J, the junction kept 9 bases outside the gene matches. This CDR3 region has 14 residues. CDR3 protein: CASSRESGRVEQYF. CDR3 sequence (DNA): TGCGCCAGCAGCCGGGAGAGCGGGAGAGTCGAGCAGTACTTC.

The V and J genes are TRBV20-1 and TRBJ2-7, with TRBD2 matching over 14 bases. CDR1 is DFQATT, CDR2 SNEGSKA, per germline (reference sequence). Germline trimming cut 0 bases from V and 6 bases from J; bases unmatched to any gene: 10. The CDR3 runs to 17 residues. The CDR3 region is CSARDKRGLAGVFEQYF. The CDR3 DNA is TGCAGTGCTAGAGATAAGCGGGGACTAGCGGGAGTATTCGAGCAGTACTTC.

At least ten counts were recorded for this clonotype. This chain uses TRBV20-1 with TRBJ2-7, with 9 bases aligning to TRBD2. The CDR3 contains 14 residues. Unmatched junction bases numbered 2, after V lost 0 bases and J lost 2 bases. Germline V gives CDR1 DFQATT, CDR2 SNEGSKA (reference sequence). CDR3 loop: CSARELAGTYEQYF. CDR3 nucleotides: TGCAGTGCTAGAGAACTAGCGGGCACCTACGAGCAGTACTTC.

This chain uses TRBV2 with TRBJ2-3, with 9 bases that match TRBD2. Germline V gives CDR1 SNHLY, CDR2 FYNNEI. The length of the CDR3 is 16 residues. J gave up 1 base and V 5 bases, and 7 bases lay outside the gene matches. The CDR3 sequence is CASSTRIAGGTDTQYF. The CDR3 DNA reads TGTGCCAGCAGTACCAGGATAGCGGGGGGCACAGATACGCAGTATTTT.

The chain carries TRBV11-3 and TRBJ2-2; unclear D gene. The CDR3 runs to 15 residues. Germline V gene data show CDR1 as SGHNT and CDR2 as YENEEA. The ends were cut back, 1 base at V and 0 bases at J, with 6 bases in the middle. The CDR3 spells CASSLVSPNTGELFF. The CDR3 nucleotides read TGTGCCAGCAGCTTAGTTAGCCCGAACACCGGGGAGCTGTTTTTT.

This clonotype was detected ten times or more. The rearrangement links TRBV7-6 to TRBJ1-2; D may be TRBD1 (5 bases). Germline CDR1 is SGHVS and CDR2 is FNYEAQ. V was clipped by 4 bases and J by 0 bases, with 9 bases between them. The CDR3 length is 14 residues. CDR3 amino acids: CASSSVTANYGYTF. DNA for the CDR3: TGTGCCAGCAGCTCGGTGACAGCTAACTATGGCTACACCTTC.

This clonotype was seen only a few times. The chain recombines TRBV29-1 with TRBJ1-2; 10 nucleotides align to TRBD1. The V gene end was trimmed by 5 bases and the J gene end by 1 base; junction bases not matched to a gene: 4. The germline CDR1 and CDR2 sequences are SQVTM and ANQGSEA. This CDR3 region has 14 residues. The CDR3 region is CSVTGTGDNYGYTF. CDR3 in DNA: TGCAGCGTTACCGGGACAGGGGATAACTATGGCTACACCTTC.

This clonotype was counted between two and nine times. The chain uses TRBV12-3 or TRBV12-4 and TRBJ1-5, with TRBD1 identical over 8 bases. V gave up 5 bases and J gave up 2 bases; unmatched junction bases: 11. The CDR3 spans 17 residues. The CDR3 sequence: CASSLQGDDGGNQPQHF. CDR3 DNA: TGTGCCAGCAGTCTACAGGGGGATGATGGGGGCAATCAGCCCCAGCATTTT.

This rearrangement joins TRBV7-8 to TRBJ2-3, with D unresolved. Germline loops: CDR1 SGHVS, CDR2 FQNEAQ. The CDR3 totals 15 residues. Trimming left V 5 bases short and J 2 bases short, with 14 bases between. DNA for the CDR3: TGTGCCAGCAGCCGAGTGGGCGGCACCACAGATACGCAGTATTTT. Translating gives CASSRVGGTTDTQYF.

This clonotype appeared many times. The chain joins TRBV20-1 to TRBJ2-2, with TRBD2 identical over 7 bases. From germline, CDR1 is DFQATT and CDR2 SNEGSKA (reference sequence). The CDR3 sequence is 15 residues long. Unmatched junction bases numbered 4, after V lost 3 bases and J lost 0 bases. This chain's CDR3 is CSASSGTTNTGELFF. The CDR3 DNA reads as TGCAGTGCTAGTTCCGGGACTACGAACACCGGGGAGCTGTTTTTT.

There are many counts of this clonotype. The gene calls are TRBV20-1 and TRBJ2-3; 9 bases fit TRBD2. V lost 0 bases, J lost 3 bases, and 4 bases stayed unmatched. The CDR3 has 15 residues. Germline V CDR1 and CDR2: DFQATT, SNEGSKA (reference sequence). CDR3 in amino acids: CSARDDSGSTDTQYF. Written as DNA, the CDR3 is TGCAGTGCTAGAGATGATAGCGGGAGTACAGATACGCAGTATTTT.

The rearrangement joins TRBV12-3 or TRBV12-4 to TRBJ2-7, with D perhaps TRBD1 or TRBD2 (5 bases each). This CDR3 spans 14 amino acids. Trimming pared 7 bases from V and 2 bases from J, leaving 15 bases between. The CDR3 loop reads CASTISGTAYEQYF. The DNA of the CDR3 is TGTGCCAGCACCATTTCCGGGACGGCCTACGAGCAGTACTTC.

This sequence joins TRBV12-3 or TRBV12-4 and TRBJ1-2; no definite D call. The CDR3 loop spans 12 amino acids. Trimming left V 2 bases short and J 5 bases short, with 6 bases between. Here the CDR3 reads CASSLQRYGYTF. The CDR3 DNA follows: TGTGCCAGCAGTTTACAGCGGTATGGCTACACCTTC.

This clonotype was counted at least ten times. The rearrangement uses TRBV24-1 and TRBJ2-4, with D possibly matching TRBD1 (5 bases). The CDR3 spans 15 residues. The V gene lost 4 bases and the J gene lost 3 bases, with 12 bases spanning the gap. The V gene's germline CDR1 is KGHDR and CDR2 SFDVKD. The CDR3 nucleotides are TGTGCCACCAGTGACGGAACAGGATACAAAAACATTCAGTACTTC. As protein: CATSDGTGYKNIQYF.

This chain uses TRBV3-1 with TRBJ2-6; D unclear. Trimming took off 4 bases at V and 0 bases at J, with 13 bases between the two ends. The CDR3 extends over 17 amino acids. In germline, CDR1 is LGHDT, CDR2 YNNKEL (reference sequence). CDR3 region: CASSLMSQASGANVLTF. The CDR3 bases are TGTGCCAGCAGCCTTATGAGCCAGGCCTCTGGGGCCAACGTCCTGACTTTC.